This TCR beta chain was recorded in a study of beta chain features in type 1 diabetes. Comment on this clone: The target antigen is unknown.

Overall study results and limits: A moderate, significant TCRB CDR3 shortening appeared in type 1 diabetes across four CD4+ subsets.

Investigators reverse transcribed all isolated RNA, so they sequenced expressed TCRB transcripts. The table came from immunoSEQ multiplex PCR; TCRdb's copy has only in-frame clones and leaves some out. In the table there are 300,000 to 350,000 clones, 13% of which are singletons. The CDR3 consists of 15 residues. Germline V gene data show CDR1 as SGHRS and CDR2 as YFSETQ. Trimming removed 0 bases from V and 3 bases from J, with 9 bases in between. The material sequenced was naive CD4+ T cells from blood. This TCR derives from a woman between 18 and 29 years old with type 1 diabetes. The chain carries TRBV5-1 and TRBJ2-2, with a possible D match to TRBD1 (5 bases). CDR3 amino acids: CASSLGQPHTGELFF. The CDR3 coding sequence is TGCGCCAGCAGCTTGGGACAGCCGCACACCGGGGAGCTGTTTTTT.